This T cell receptor beta chain originates from a study of blood T cell repertoires in COVID-19. This clone was picked up one time. The CDR3 is 15 amino acids. With 1 base removed from V and 8 bases from J, the gap between germline ends came to 17 bases. Per the germline V gene, CDR1 is SGHVS and CDR2 is FQNEAQ. TCRdb keeps only in-frame clones here, not all; method: immunoSEQ multiplex PCR. The sample contains 100,000 to 120,000 clones, around 81% of which appear only once. Sequencing used peripheral blood. The chain carries TRBV7-8 and TRBJ1-2; no clear D gene. This clonotype was sampled from a woman in her seventies with acute or convalescent COVID-19. Written as DNA, the CDR3 is TGTGCCAGCAGCTTAGTGTTTGAGGGTCTTAGGGGCTACACCTTC. Protein: CASSLVFEGLRGYTF.